A selection of T cell receptor beta chains follows, all from one sample in a study of T cell changes during pregnancy in multiple sclerosis. Profiling relied on immunoSEQ multiplex PCR, and the TCRdb table lists in-frame clones only, not all of them. Here the sample spans approximately 30,000 clones, about nine tenths being singletons. This material consisted of CD8+ T cells from peripheral blood mononuclear cells, taken after pregnancy. The source is a female donor with multiple sclerosis, enrolled in a pregnancy study. CDR3s include the opening cysteine and the closing phenylalanine or tryptophan. D genes are given only for firm matches. Clone sizes are given selectively: once, few, many, or a class where the clone is expanded.

CDR3aa: CASSLGPSDTQYF
CDR3nt: TGTGCCAGCAGCTTGGGGCCGTCAGATACGCAGTATTTT
len: 13
abundance: .
d_gene: .
j_gene: TRBJ2-3
v_gene: TRBV5-6

CDR3aa: CAWRSGGEVGPQHF
CDR3nt: TGTGCCTGGAGATCGGGGGGAGAGGTTGGGCCCCAGCATTTT
len: 14
abundance: .
d_gene: .
j_gene: TRBJ1-5
v_gene: TRBV30

CDR3aa: CASSLGTGYGYTF
CDR3nt: TGTGCCAGCAGCTTAGGGACAGGCTATGGCTACACCTTC
len: 13
abundance: .
d_gene: TRBD1
j_gene: TRBJ1-2
v_gene: TRBV11-2

CDR3aa: CASSRKGQPAPHEQYF
CDR3nt: TGTGCCAGCAGCAGAAAGGGACAGCCCGCTCCTCACGAGCAGTACTTC
len: 16
abundance: once
d_gene: .
j_gene: TRBJ2-7
v_gene: TRBV21-1

CDR3aa: CATSTHAGVGDTEAFF
CDR3nt: TGTGCCACCAGCACACACGCAGGGGTAGGGGACACTGAAGCTTTCTTT
len: 16
abundance: .
d_gene: .
j_gene: TRBJ1-1
v_gene: TRBV15

CDR3aa: CSARTGDGYTF
CDR3nt: TGCAGTGCTAGGACAGGCGATGGCTACACCTTC
len: 11
abundance: .
d_gene: .
j_gene: TRBJ1-2
v_gene: TRBV20-1

CDR3aa: CASSSPERDSPLHF
CDR3nt: TGTGCCAGCAGTAGTCCAGAGAGGGATTCACCCCTCCACTTT
len: 14
abundance: once
d_gene: .
j_gene: TRBJ1-6
v_gene: TRBV11-2

CDR3aa: CASSPGTGPGELFF
CDR3nt: TGTGCCAGCAGCCCCGGGACAGGGCCCGGGGAGCTGTTTTTT
len: 14
abundance: .
d_gene: TRBD1
j_gene: TRBJ2-2
v_gene: TRBV5-6

CDR3aa: CASSEFWGTDRPYEQYF
CDR3nt: TGTGCCAGCAGTGAATTTTGGGGCACAGACAGGCCCTACGAGCAGTACTTC
len: 17
abundance: .
d_gene: .
j_gene: TRBJ2-7
v_gene: TRBV25-1

CDR3aa: CASSLSRNTEAFF
CDR3nt: TGTGCCAGCAGCTTAAGTAGGAACACTGAAGCTTTCTTT
len: 13
abundance: .
d_gene: .
j_gene: TRBJ1-1
v_gene: TRBV11-2